The 19 T cell receptor beta chains listed next were all sequenced from one sample in a study of T cell responses to AZD1222 COVID-19 vaccine. TCRdb's table, derived via immunoSEQ multiplex PCR, lists solely in-frame clones and lacks some. Of 45,000 to 60,000 clones listed, about 80% are singletons. The source material was peripheral blood, sampled on day 0 of AZD1222 vaccination. These receptors were collected from an adult in good health.

The J gene is TRBJ2-5, the V gene TRBV5-5, with 13 positions matching TRBD2. V was pared by 4 bases and J by 5 bases, with 20 bases of the junction left unmatched. The CDR3 totals 20 residues. Looked up from germline, CDR1 is SGHKS and CDR2 is YYEKEE (reference sequence). The CDR3 bases are TGTGCCAGCAGCCGGAACCCTACCCTAGGACTAGCGGGAGAGGGTGAGACCCAGTACTTC. It is translated as CASSRNPTLGLAGEGETQYF.

The chain combines TRBV7-8 with TRBJ1-5; D unclear. The CDR3 is 14 amino acids. Trimming pared 1 base from V and 4 bases from J, leaving 8 bases between. Germline loops: CDR1 SGHVS, CDR2 FQNEAQ. The CDR3 DNA is TGTGCCAGCAGCTTAGAGGTGATAAATCAGCCCCAGCATTTT. Translating it yields CASSLEVINQPQHF.

The J gene is TRBJ2-7, the V gene TRBV23-1, with 7 bases aligning to TRBD2. TRBV23-1 counts as an open reading frame of uncertain function. V lost 0 bases, J lost 5 bases, and 7 bases stayed unmatched. The CDR3 is 15 amino acids. CDR3: CASSQSGGVENEQYF. Written as DNA, the CDR3 is TGCGCCAGCAGTCAATCTGGGGGGGTAGAGAACGAGCAGTACTTC.

The chain is built from TRBV10-1 and TRBJ2-7, with 10 nucleotides matching TRBD2. Trimming cost V 6 bases and J 5 bases; bases outside gene matches: 7. The CDR3 spans 14 residues. CDR1 WNHNN and CDR2 SYGVQD come from the germline V gene (reference sequence). The CDR3 region has the DNA TGCGCCAGCAGAAATAGCGGGGGGACCGACGAGCAGTACGTC. It encodes CASRNSGGTDEQYV.

The J gene is TRBJ2-5, the V gene TRBV5-1; D call uncertain. Deletions cut 0 bases from V and 1 base from J, with 7 bases between. Germline CDR1 and CDR2: SGHRS and YFSETQ. The CDR3 covers 14 residues. The CDR3 DNA is TGCGCCAGCAGCTTGGAGTCAGGCCAAGAGACCCAGTACTTC. It yields the protein CASSLESGQETQYF.

A single count supports this clone. V and J are TRBV2 and TRBJ1-2; a weak D match, TRBD1 (5 bases). The CDR3 has 12 amino acids. In germline, CDR1 is SNHLY, CDR2 FYNNEI. Deletions cut 6 bases from V and 7 bases from J, with 12 bases between. The CDR3 loop reads CASRGYGGGYTF. CDR3 nucleotides: TGTGCCAGCAGGGGATATGGGGGTGGCTACACCTTC.

The V gene is TRBV28, the J gene TRBJ1-4; 7 positions agree with TRBD1. The ends lost 8 bases at V and 8 bases at J; junction bases unmatched: 5. Germline lookup yields CDR1 MDHEN and CDR2 SYDVKM. The CDR3 runs to 12 residues. Here the CDR3 reads CASRQGTEKLFF. The CDR3 DNA reads TGTGCCAGCCGACAGGGAACAGAAAAACTGTTTTTT.

J is TRBJ2-2 and V is TRBV3-1 (or the pseudogene TRBV3-2); TRBD1 matches 10 bases. The CDR3 loop spans 15 amino acids. Germline V lookup: CDR1 LGHDT, CDR2 YNNKEL (reference sequence). J gave up 6 bases and V 6 bases, and 7 bases lay outside the gene matches. Here the CDR3 reads CASSRWDRGSGELFF. In nucleotides, the CDR3 is TGTGCCAGCAGTCGATGGGACAGGGGTTCCGGGGAGCTGTTTTTT.

The V call is TRBV6-2 or TRBV6-3, the J call TRBJ2-7; 8 bases fit TRBD2. Trimming took 0 bases from V and 5 from J; bases not matched to a gene: 3. This CDR3 spans 14 amino acids. Per the germline V gene, CDR1 is MNHEY and CDR2 is SVGEGT. Here the CDR3 reads CASSYSGGGHEQYF. CDR3 sequence (DNA): TGTGCCAGCAGTTACTCGGGCGGGGGGCACGAGCAGTACTTC.

The chain has TRBV28 and TRBJ1-1; perhaps TRBD1 as D (6 bases). CDR1 is MDHEN and CDR2 is SYDVKM in the germline V gene. This CDR3 has 12 amino acids. The V and J ends lost 5 bases and 9 bases respectively, with 13 bases between them. The CDR3 protein is CASSPLQGKAFF. As DNA, the CDR3 is TGTGCCAGCAGTCCACTACAGGGTAAAGCTTTCTTT.

The chain links TRBV29-1 to TRBJ1-2, with a weak D call TRBD1 (5 bases). CDR3 size: 14 residues. V was cut by 5 bases and J by 2 bases, with 15 bases left in between. CDR1 and CDR2 (germline): SQVTM, ANQGSEA. This CDR3 reads CSVFSGTLNYGYTF. The CDR3 DNA sequence: TGCAGCGTTTTCTCCGGGACCTTAAACTATGGCTACACCTTC.

A single count supports this clone. The chain couples TRBV7-2 to TRBJ1-5; D ambiguous. This CDR3 region has 13 residues. V dropped 1 base and J dropped 8 bases, with 9 bases sitting between them. Germline-derived CDR1 and CDR2 are SGHTA and FQGNSA. CDR3 DNA sequence: TGTGCCAGCAGCTTAGGGGGTTTCGAGCCCCAGCATTTT. It specifies CASSLGGFEPQHF.

V usage is TRBV5-1 and J usage is TRBJ2-1, with D possibly matching TRBD1 (6 bases). This CDR3 is 14 amino acids long. V was cut by 3 bases and J by 7 bases, with 14 bases left in between. The germline V gene encodes CDR1 SGHRS and CDR2 YFSETQ. The CDR3 DNA reads as TGCGCCAGCAGCTCAGGGGTATATGGAAATGAGCAGTTCTTC. It encodes CASSSGVYGNEQFF. Full variable domain (rest looked up from reference TRBV5-1 and TRBJ2-1): KAGVTQTPRYLIKTRGQQVTLSCSPISGHRSVSWYQQTPGQGLQFLFEYFSETQRNKGNFPGRFSGRQFSNSRSEMNVSTLELGDSALYLCASSSGVYGNEQFFGPGTRLTVL.

This clone was seen a handful of times. The V gene is TRBV10-3, the J gene TRBJ1-5; maybe TRBD1 (6 bases). The CDR3 extends over 14 amino acids. Trimming cost V 5 bases and J 5 bases, with 13 bases left between them. Per the germline V gene, CDR1 is ENHRY and CDR2 is SYGVKD. The CDR3 region has the DNA TGTGCCATCAGTCCGACGGGGGCAGATCAGCCCCAGCATTTT. It codes for CAISPTGADQPQHF.

This chain links TRBV7-2 with TRBJ2-2, with unresolved D. Germline lookup yields CDR1 SGHTA and CDR2 FQGNSA. The CDR3 is made up of 13 amino acids. V was shortened by 5 bases and J by 5 bases, with 9 bases between the two germline ends. The DNA of the CDR3 is TGTGCCAGCAGCACTGGACGGACCGGGGAGCTGTTTTTT. Its translation is CASSTGRTGELFF.

The rearrangement joins TRBV7-9 to TRBJ1-1; D is perhaps TRBD1 (5 bases). The CDR3 has 13 amino acids. CDR1 is SEHNR, CDR2 FQNEAQ, per germline (reference sequence). The ends were cut back, 5 bases at V and 4 bases at J, with 11 bases in the middle. The CDR3 spells CASSAPGGTEAFF. As DNA, the CDR3 is TGTGCCAGCAGCGCTCCGGGGGGCACTGAAGCTTTCTTT.

The rearrangement links TRBV7-2 to TRBJ2-5; no clear D gene. The germline CDR1 and CDR2 sequences are SGHTA and FQGNSA. The CDR3 length is 13 residues. V was pared by 1 base and J by 5 bases, with 8 bases between. The CDR3 sequence: CASSLEAFETQYF. Written as DNA, the CDR3 is TGTGCCAGCAGCTTAGAGGCGTTTGAGACCCAGTACTTC.

The chain has TRBV30 and TRBJ2-3; D perhaps matches TRBD2 (5 bases). In germline, CDR1 is GTSNPN, CDR2 SVGIG (reference sequence). V gave up 0 bases and J gave up 6 bases, with 10 bases separating them. The CDR3 is 13 residues long. The CDR3 here is CAWSVKASDTQYF. The DNA of the CDR3 is TGTGCCTGGAGTGTAAAGGCTAGCGATACGCAGTATTTT.

This clone was seen a single time. J is TRBJ1-1 and V is TRBV5-1; D unresolved. The germline gives CDR1 SGHRS, CDR2 YFSETQ. This CDR3 has 13 amino acids. V lost 2 bases to trimming and J lost 0 bases, with 5 bases between them. The CDR3 bases are TGCGCCAGCAGCTTTTCCCTGAACACTGAAGCTTTCTTT. Its translation is CASSFSLNTEAFF.